The 4 T cell receptor beta chains given below trace back to one sample, sequenced in a study of cytomegalovirus exposure and HLA in healthy donors. The data were produced by immunoSEQ multiplex PCR, yet TCRdb's version contains in-frame clones alone and is incomplete. The sample yields approximately 170,000 clones, more than 80% seen once. Sequenced sample: PBMCs. These receptors all come from a young woman in good health and CMV-seropositive.

This CDR3 reads CASSPREPYDGEQYF. The CDR3 DNA sequence: TGCGCCAGCAGCCCACGTGAGCCCTACGATGGCGAGCAGTACTTC. V is TRBV5-1 and J is TRBJ2-7; D call uncertain. Germline V CDR1 and CDR2: SGHRS, YFSETQ. There are 15 residues in the CDR3. V shed 4 bases and J shed 6 bases, with 20 bases lying between them.

The chain carries TRBV5-4 and TRBJ2-7, with 9 bases identical to TRBD1. The V segment lost 5 bases and the J segment 1 base; nucleotides outside the gene matches: 4. CDR1 and CDR2 (germline): SGHNT, YYREEE (reference sequence). This CDR3 has 14 amino acids. The CDR3 here is CASRKQGASYEQYF. As DNA, the CDR3 is TGTGCCAGCAGGAAACAGGGGGCATCCTACGAGCAGTACTTC.

The chain is built from TRBV5-6 and TRBJ1-2; 7 bases are shared with TRBD1. After removal of 6 bases from V and 5 bases from J, the junction contained 7 bases not matched to a gene. The germline CDR1 and CDR2 sequences are SGHDT and YYEEEE. The CDR3 sequence is 13 residues long. CDR3 sequence: CASIRTGSYGYTF. The CDR3 DNA follows: TGTGCCAGCATCAGGACAGGATCTTATGGCTACACCTTC.

This chain links TRBV6-1 with TRBJ2-1, with D possibly TRBD2 on 5 matching bases. CDR3 length equals 14 residues. Trimming pared 5 bases from V and 6 bases from J, leaving 14 bases between. Germline loops: CDR1 MNHNS, CDR2 SASEGT. CDR3 bases: TGTGCCAGCAGTCTTAAGACTACGGGCAATGAGCAGTTCTTC. It specifies CASSLKTTGNEQFF.